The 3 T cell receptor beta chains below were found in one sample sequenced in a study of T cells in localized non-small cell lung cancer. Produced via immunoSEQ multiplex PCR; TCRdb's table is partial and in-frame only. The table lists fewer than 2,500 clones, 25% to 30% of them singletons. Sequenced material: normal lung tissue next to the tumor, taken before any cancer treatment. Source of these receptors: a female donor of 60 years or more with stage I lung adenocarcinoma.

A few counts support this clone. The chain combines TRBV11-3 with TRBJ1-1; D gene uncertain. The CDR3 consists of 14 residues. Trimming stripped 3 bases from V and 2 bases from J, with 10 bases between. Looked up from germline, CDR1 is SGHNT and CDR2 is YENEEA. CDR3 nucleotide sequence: TGTGCCAGCAGCTTGGAAGTGTTAAACACTGAAGCTTTCTTT. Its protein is CASSLEVLNTEAFF.

The CDR3 spells CAWSGTDRVHGYTF. The CDR3 DNA reads TGTGCCTGGAGTGGAACTGACAGGGTTCATGGCTACACCTTC. The chain combines TRBV30 with TRBJ1-2; 7 bases map to TRBD1. V trimming: 1 base; J trimming: 6 bases; junction bases outside the gene matches: 8. The CDR3 is 14 amino acids. CDR1 and CDR2 (germline): GTSNPN, SVGIG (reference sequence).

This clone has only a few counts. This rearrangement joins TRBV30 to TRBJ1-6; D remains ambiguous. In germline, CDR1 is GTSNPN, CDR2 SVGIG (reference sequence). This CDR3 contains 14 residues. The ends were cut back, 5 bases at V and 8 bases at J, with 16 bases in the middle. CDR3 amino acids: CAWQLGLQYSPLHF. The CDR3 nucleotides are TGTGCCTGGCAATTAGGCCTTCAGTATTCACCCCTCCACTTT.